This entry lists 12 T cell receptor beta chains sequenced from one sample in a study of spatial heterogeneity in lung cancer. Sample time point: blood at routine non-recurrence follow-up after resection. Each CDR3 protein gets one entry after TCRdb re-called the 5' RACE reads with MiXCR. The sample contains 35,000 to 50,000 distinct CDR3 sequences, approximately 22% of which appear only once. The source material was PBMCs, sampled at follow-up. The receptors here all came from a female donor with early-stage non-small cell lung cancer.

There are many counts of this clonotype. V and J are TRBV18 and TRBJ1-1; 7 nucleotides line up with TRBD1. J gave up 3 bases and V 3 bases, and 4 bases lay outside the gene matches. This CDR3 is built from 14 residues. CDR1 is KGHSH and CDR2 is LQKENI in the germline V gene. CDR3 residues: CASSPITGDTEAFF. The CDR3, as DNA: TGTGCCAGCTCACCCATAACAGGGGACACTGAAGCTTTCTTT. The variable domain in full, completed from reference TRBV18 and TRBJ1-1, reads NAGVMQNPRHLVRRRGQEARLRCSPMKGHSHVYWYRQLPEEGLKFMVYLQKENIIDESGMPKERFSAEFPKEGPSILRIQQVVRGDSAAYFCASSPITGDTEAFFGQGTRLTVV.

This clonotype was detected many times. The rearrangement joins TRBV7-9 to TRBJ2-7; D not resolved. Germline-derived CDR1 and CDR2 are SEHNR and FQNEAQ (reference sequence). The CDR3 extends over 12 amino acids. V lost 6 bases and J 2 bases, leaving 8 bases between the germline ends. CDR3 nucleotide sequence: TGTGCCAGCAGATCAGAGGCCTACGAGCAGTACTTC. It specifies CASRSEAYEQYF.

The CDR3: CASRRNKETQYF. The DNA for the CDR3 is TGTGCCAGCAGGAGGAACAAAGAGACCCAGTACTTC. The chain links TRBV6-5 to TRBJ2-5; D is unclear. The germline V gene encodes CDR1 MNHEY and CDR2 SVGAGI. The CDR3 sequence is 12 residues long. Trimming cost V 6 bases and J 3 bases, with 8 bases left between them.

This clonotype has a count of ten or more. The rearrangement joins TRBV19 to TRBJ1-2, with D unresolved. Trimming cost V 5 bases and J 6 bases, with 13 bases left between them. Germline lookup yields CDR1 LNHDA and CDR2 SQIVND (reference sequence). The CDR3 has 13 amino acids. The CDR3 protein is CASSSRLSDGYTF. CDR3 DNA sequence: TGTGCCAGTAGTTCGCGGCTTTCTGATGGCTACACCTTC. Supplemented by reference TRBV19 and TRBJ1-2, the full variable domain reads DGGITQSPKYLFRKEGQNVTLSCEQNLNHDAMYWYRQDPGQGLRLIYYSQIVNDFQKGDIAEGYSVSREKKESFPLTVTSAQKNPTAFYLCASSSRLSDGYTFGSGTRLTVV.

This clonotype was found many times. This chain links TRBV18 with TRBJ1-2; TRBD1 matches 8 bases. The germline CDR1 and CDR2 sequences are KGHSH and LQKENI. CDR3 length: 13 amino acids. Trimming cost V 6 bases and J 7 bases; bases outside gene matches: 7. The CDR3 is CASSNGQGSGYTF. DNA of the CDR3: TGTGCCAGCTCCAACGGACAGGGCAGTGGCTACACCTTC. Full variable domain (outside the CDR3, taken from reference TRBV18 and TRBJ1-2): NAGVMQNPRHLVRRRGQEARLRCSPMKGHSHVYWYRQLPEEGLKFMVYLQKENIIDESGMPKERFSAEFPKEGPSILRIQQVVRGDSAAYFCASSNGQGSGYTFGSGTRLTVV.

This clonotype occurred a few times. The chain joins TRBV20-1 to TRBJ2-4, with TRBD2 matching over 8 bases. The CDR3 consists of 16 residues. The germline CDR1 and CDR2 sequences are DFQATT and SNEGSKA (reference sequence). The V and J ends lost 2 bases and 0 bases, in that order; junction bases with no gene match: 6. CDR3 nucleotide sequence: TGCAGTGCTAGAAGCGGGAGCGCTCTAGCCAAAAACATTCAGTACTTC. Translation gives CSARSGSALAKNIQYF.

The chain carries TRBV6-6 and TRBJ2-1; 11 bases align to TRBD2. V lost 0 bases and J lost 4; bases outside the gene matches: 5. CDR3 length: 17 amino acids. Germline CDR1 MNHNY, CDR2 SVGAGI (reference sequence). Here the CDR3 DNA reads TGTGCCAGCAGTTACTCGATGGTAGCGGGGGGGTACAATGAGCAGTTCTTC. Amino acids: CASSYSMVAGGYNEQFF.

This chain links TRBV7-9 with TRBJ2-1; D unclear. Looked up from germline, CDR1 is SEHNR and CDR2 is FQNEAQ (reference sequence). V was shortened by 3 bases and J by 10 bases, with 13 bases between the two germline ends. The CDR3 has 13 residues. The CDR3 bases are TGTGCCAGCAGCTTTGAAACTCGGCGGGAGCAGTTCTTC. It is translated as CASSFETRREQFF.

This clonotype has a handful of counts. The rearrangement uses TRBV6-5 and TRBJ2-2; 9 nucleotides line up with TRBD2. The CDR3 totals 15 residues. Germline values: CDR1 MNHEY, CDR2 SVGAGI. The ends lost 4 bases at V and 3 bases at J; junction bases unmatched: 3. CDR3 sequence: CASSSAGGDTGELFF. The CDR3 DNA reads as TGTGCCAGCAGTTCCGCGGGGGGGGACACCGGGGAGCTGTTTTTT.

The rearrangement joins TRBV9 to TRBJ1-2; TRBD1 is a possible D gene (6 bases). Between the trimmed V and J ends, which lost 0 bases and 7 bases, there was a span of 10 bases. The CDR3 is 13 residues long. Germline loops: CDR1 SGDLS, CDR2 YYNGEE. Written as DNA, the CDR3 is TGTGCCAGCAGCGTAGAGGCAGGGGCTGGCTACACCTTC. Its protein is CASSVEAGAGYTF.

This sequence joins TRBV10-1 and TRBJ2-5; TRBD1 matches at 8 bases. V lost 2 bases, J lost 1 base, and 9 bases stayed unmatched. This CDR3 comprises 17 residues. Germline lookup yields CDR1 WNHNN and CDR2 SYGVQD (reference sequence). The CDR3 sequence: CASSEDRGRGPQETQYF. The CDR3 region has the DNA TGCGCCAGCAGTGAGGACAGGGGAAGAGGTCCCCAAGAGACCCAGTACTTC.

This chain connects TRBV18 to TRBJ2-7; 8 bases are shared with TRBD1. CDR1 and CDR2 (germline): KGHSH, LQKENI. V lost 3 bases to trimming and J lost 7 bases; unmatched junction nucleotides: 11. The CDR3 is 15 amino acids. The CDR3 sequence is CASSPLGAGGSEQYF. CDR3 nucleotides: TGTGCCAGCTCACCCCTTGGGGCAGGGGGCAGTGAGCAGTACTTC.